The 15 T cell receptor beta chains below come from one sample, sequenced in a study of blood T cell repertoires in COVID-19. Generated by immunoSEQ multiplex PCR, the TCRdb table keeps only in-frame clones and is missing some. The table lists 150,000 to 200,000 clones, over 75% of them singletons, with nearly 0.55% in the top ten. Sequencing was carried out using peripheral blood. The source of these receptors is a man between 50 and 59 years old with acute or convalescent COVID-19.

The chain is built from TRBV7-6 and TRBJ2-7; 7 positions match TRBD1. This CDR3 has 11 residues. Germline values: CDR1 SGHVS, CDR2 FNYEAQ. The V and J ends lost 4 bases and 7 bases, in that order; junction bases with no gene match: 1. CDR3 region: CASSSRGEQYF. CDR3 in DNA: TGTGCCAGCAGCTCCAGGGGGGAGCAGTACTTC.

About this clone itself: A much more abundant neighbour one base away suggests this may be a read error. The rearrangement uses TRBV7-6 and TRBJ2-3; the match to TRBD2 covers 9 bases. V was pared by 6 bases and J by 1 base, with 2 bases of the junction left unmatched. There are 14 residues in the CDR3. In germline, CDR1 is SGHVS, CDR2 FNYEAQ. CDR3 nucleotide sequence: TGTGCCAGCAGGCAGCGGGGGGGCACAGATACGCAGTATTTT. Translation gives CASRQRGGTDTQYF.

This chain connects TRBV2 to TRBJ1-1, with TRBD1 matching 7 bases. The CDR3 runs to 14 residues. J was trimmed by 5 bases and V by 5 bases; bases with no gene match: 8. Germline V gene lookup returns CDR1 SNHLY and CDR2 FYNNEI. The CDR3 nucleotides read TGTGCCAGCAGTCCCCCACAGGGGTTGACTGAAGCTTTCTTT. Translating gives CASSPPQGLTEAFF.

This clone was counted a single time. This sequence joins TRBV5-1 and TRBJ2-6; D is perhaps TRBD2 (5 bases). With 4 bases removed from V and 1 base from J, the gap between germline ends came to 9 bases. The V gene's germline CDR1 is SGHRS and CDR2 YFSETQ. This CDR3 has 15 amino acids. The CDR3 reads CASSLTRSGANVLTF. Here the CDR3 DNA reads TGCGCCAGCAGCCTAACTAGGTCTGGGGCCAACGTCCTGACTTTC.

V usage is TRBV11-2 and J usage is TRBJ2-7, with 7 bases fitting TRBD2. Germline CDR1 is SGHAT and CDR2 is FQNNGV. The CDR3 length is 15 residues. V was clipped by 2 bases and J by 0 bases; unmatched bases: 4. CDR3 sequence (DNA): TGTGCCAGCAGCTTATCTGCGGGAGACTCCTACGAGCAGTACTTC. Translation: CASSLSAGDSYEQYF.

The CDR3 here is CASSLGRGPGYEQYV. CDR3 in DNA: TGCGCCAGCAGCTTAGGGCGGGGGCCCGGGTACGAGCAGTACGTC. The J gene is TRBJ2-7, the V gene TRBV5-1; a possible D gene is TRBD2 (7 bases). Trimming took 2 bases from V and 4 from J, leaving 16 bases between them. The CDR3 has 15 amino acids. In germline, CDR1 is SGHRS, CDR2 YFSETQ.

The chain employs TRBV5-1 and TRBJ2-1, with TRBD2 as a possible D gene (5 bases). The CDR3 has 15 residues. Germline CDR1 is SGHRS and CDR2 is YFSETQ. Trimming removed 0 bases from V and 0 bases from J, with 7 bases in between. The CDR3 spells CASSLAEASYNEQFF. In DNA, the CDR3 is TGCGCCAGCAGCTTGGCGGAGGCCTCCTACAATGAGCAGTTCTTC.

The chain is built from TRBV29-1 and TRBJ2-3; a weak D match, TRBD1 (7 bases). This CDR3 has 14 residues. V shed 6 bases and J shed 1 base, with 14 bases lying between them. Germline V lookup: CDR1 SQVTM, CDR2 ANQGSEA. The CDR3 sequence: CSVRQGGGTDTQYF. The CDR3 nucleotides are TGCAGCGTGAGACAGGGCGGGGGCACAGATACGCAGTATTTT.

The genes are TRBV7-9 and TRBJ2-3; 8 nucleotides agree with TRBD2. The CDR3 spans 15 residues. Losses at the gene ends were 3 bases for V and 6 bases for J; bases not matched to a gene: 8. Looked up from germline, CDR1 is SEHNR and CDR2 is FQNEAQ (reference sequence). The CDR3 sequence: CASSLWTSLKDTQYF. For the CDR3, the DNA is TGTGCCAGCAGCTTGTGGACTAGCCTCAAGGATACGCAGTATTTT.

The J gene is TRBJ2-7, the V gene TRBV10-3, with 7 bases that match TRBD2. The CDR3 runs to 14 residues. After removal of 10 bases from V and 3 bases from J, the junction contained 12 bases not matched to a gene. The germline gives CDR1 ENHRY, CDR2 SYGVKD. The CDR3 sequence: CATETGTTFYEQYF. Written as DNA, the CDR3 is TGTGCCACCGAGACCGGGACTACCTTCTACGAGCAGTACTTC.

This clone came up a few times. The V gene is TRBV6-2 or TRBV6-3, the J gene TRBJ2-1, with 9 bases fitting TRBD1. Germline CDR1 is MNHEY and CDR2 is SVGEGT. The CDR3 has 16 residues. With V trimmed by 6 bases and J by 6 bases, 12 bases remained unmatched. CDR3 nucleotide sequence: TGTGCCAGCAGCCCCCGATGGACAGGGGCGGGCAATGAGCAGTTCTTC. Its translation: CASSPRWTGAGNEQFF.

The chain carries TRBV14 and TRBJ2-1, with D possibly TRBD1 on 6 matching bases. Germline loops: CDR1 SGHDN, CDR2 FVKESK. V lost 2 bases and J lost 3, with 17 bases in between. The CDR3 has 17 residues. This CDR3 is CASSQKWVGADYNEQFF. The CDR3 DNA sequence: TGTGCCAGCAGCCAAAAATGGGTGGGGGCAGACTACAATGAGCAGTTCTTC.

The gene calls are TRBV11-2 and TRBJ2-7; tentatively, D is TRBD2 (6 bases). This CDR3 is built from 13 residues. The germline gives CDR1 SGHAT, CDR2 FQNNGV. The V gene lost 2 bases and the J gene lost 9 bases, with 14 bases spanning the gap. The CDR3: CASSLPGEGGQYF. CDR3 DNA: TGTGCCAGCAGCTTACCTGGTGAGGGAGGGCAGTACTTC.

On this clone: The junction and the germline gene differ at one end; a read error may be behind it. In DNA form, the CDR3 reads TGTGCTAGCAGCGCCTATACAGAAAGCTTCACCGGGGAGCTGTTTTTT. Encoded protein: CASSAYTESFTGELFF. J is TRBJ2-2 and V is TRBV7-7; D remains ambiguous. The CDR3 is 16 residues long. Germline lookup yields CDR1 SSHAT and CDR2 FNYEAQ (reference sequence). The full variable domain, with the rest looked up from reference TRBV7-7 and TRBJ2-2, is GAGVSQSPRYKVTKRGQDVTLRCDPISSHATLYWYQQALGQGPEFLTYFNYEAQPDKSGLPSDRFSAERPEGSISTLTIQRTEQRDSAMYRCASSAYTESFTGELFFGEGSRLTVL.

The chain is built from TRBV30 and TRBJ2-5; 10 bases match TRBD2. Germline V gene data show CDR1 as GTSNPN and CDR2 as SVGIG (reference sequence). Trimming at V came to 3 bases and at J to 5 bases, leaving 9 bases not matched to a gene. The CDR3 is 15 residues long. CDR3 residues: CAWRNSGRAGETQYF. The CDR3 DNA follows: TGTGCCTGGAGGAACAGCGGGAGGGCCGGGGAGACCCAGTACTTC. Based on the CDR3 plus reference TRBV30 and TRBJ2-5, the full variable domain is SQTIHQWPATLVQPVGSPLSLECTVEGTSNPNLYWYRQAAGRGLQLLFYSVGIGQISSEVPQNLSASRPQDRQFILSSKKLLLSDSGFYLCAWRNSGRAGETQYFGPGTRLLVL.